The sequence of this T cell receptor beta chain was determined in a study of human T cells and chemical hapten exposure. For the study at large: Diphenylcyclopropenone was administered weekly to the scalp of patients throughout the approximately 24-week study. Patients, predominantly female, presented with alopecia areata, totalis or universalis.

At least ten counts were recorded for this clonotype. TCRdb passed the RACE reads through MiXCR, listing each CDR3 protein once. The repertoire includes about 98,000 distinct CDR3 sequences, approximately 10% of them detected once, and 3.1% sits in the top ten. Time point here: pre-sensitization, week 0. As for treatment: therapeutic diphenylcyclopropenone sensitization with weekly scalp DPC. In every case, blood was obtained before the patch test was applied. This CDR3 is built from 18 residues. Germline V gene lookup returns CDR1 SGHAT and CDR2 FQNNGV. V lost 2 bases to trimming and J lost 1 base, with 18 bases between them.

This TCR was recovered from a woman aged 60-75 years with alopecia areata. Some clones in this sample may be carry-over from other donors' samples. The J gene is TRBJ1-3, the V gene TRBV11-2; D call uncertain. The sequenced sample was whole blood, obtained in connection with sensitization to the hapten diphenylcyclopropenone (DPC). CDR3 in amino acids: CASSLSLARSVSGNTIYF. CDR3 sequence (DNA): TGTGCCAGCAGCTTATCTCTGGCCAGGAGTGTATCTGGAAACACCATATATTTT.